These T cell receptor beta chains were read from a single sample in a study of blood T cell repertoires in COVID-19. The repertoire was sequenced with immunoSEQ multiplex PCR; TCRdb's copy has only in-frame clones and lacks some. The sample contains 130,000 or so clones, 84% of which appear only once. The sequencing input was peripheral blood. The source of these receptors is a woman in her sixties or seventies with acute or convalescent COVID-19. CDR3s include the opening cysteine and the closing phenylalanine or tryptophan. The D gene is left open where the match is weak. Clone size is stated in some rows and not others, as once, few, many or a class when expanded.

D gene | J gene | clone size | V gene | CDR3 protein | CDR3 DNA
TRBD1 | TRBJ1-4 | NA | TRBV11-2 | CASSPGTGRNEKLFF | TGTGCCAGCAGCCCGGGGACAGGTCGAAATGAAAAACTGTTTTTT
TRBD1 | TRBJ1-2 | NA | TRBV5-1 | CASSPGGSGGYTF | TGCGCCAGCTCCCCAGGGGGCTCGGGTGGCTACACCTTC
NA | TRBJ1-3 | NA | TRBV2 | CASSEVPHPDLSSGNTIYF | TGTGCCAGCAGTGAAGTCCCTCACCCGGACTTGAGCTCTGGAAACACCATATATTTT
NA | TRBJ1-1 | NA | TRBV5-4 | CASSLWQGMGEAFF | TGTGCCAGCAGCTTGTGGCAGGGGATGGGTGAAGCTTTCTTT
NA | TRBJ1-1 | few | TRBV4-1 | CASSQVIRRENTEAFF | TGCGCCAGCAGCCAAGTGATCCGCAGGGAGAACACTGAAGCTTTCTTT
TRBD1 | TRBJ1-5 | NA | TRBV19 | CASRPTGMNQPQHF | TGTGCCAGCCGTCCGACAGGGATGAATCAGCCCCAGCATTTT
NA | TRBJ1-1 | NA | TRBV3-1/TRBV3-2 | CASSHLDTNTEAFF | TGTGCCAGCAGCCATCTGGACACTAACACTGAAGCTTTCTTT
NA | TRBJ1-5 | NA | TRBV19 | CASQSLREPQHF | TGTGCCAGTCAAAGCCTGAGGGAGCCCCAGCATTTT
TRBD2 | TRBJ2-7 | once | TRBV9 | CASSVDHGGFYEQYF | TGTGCCAGCAGCGTAGACCACGGGGGGTTTTACGAGCAGTACTTC
NA | TRBJ1-3 | NA | TRBV7-3 | CASSRTGQMGNTIYF | TGTGCCAGCAGCCGTACAGGGCAAATGGGAAACACCATATATTTT
NA | TRBJ1-1 | NA | TRBV15 | CATSIDRTNTEAFF | TGTGCCACCAGCATCGACAGAACGAACACTGAAGCTTTCTTT
NA | TRBJ2-7 | NA | TRBV28 | CASSQGSYEQYF | TGTGCCAGCAGCCAGGGTTCCTACGAGCAGTACTTC
TRBD1 | TRBJ1-1 | few | TRBV13 | CASSLGQGLRGTEAFF | TGTGCCAGCAGCTTAGGACAGGGGCTTAGGGGCACTGAAGCTTTCTTT
NA | TRBJ1-5 | NA | TRBV6-5 | CASTETGPGPQHF | TGTGCCAGCACAGAGACAGGACCTGGGCCCCAGCATTTT
NA | TRBJ1-2 | NA | TRBV5-1 | CASSSVTDPF | TGCGCCAGCAGCTCCGTGACAGATCCCTTC
NA | TRBJ1-1 | NA | TRBV3-1/TRBV3-2 | CASSGSDRDTEAFF | TGTGCCAGCAGCGGATCCGACAGAGACACTGAAGCTTTCTTT
NA | TRBJ1-1 | NA | TRBV5-6 | CASSSKGLITYAEAFF | TGTGCCAGCAGCTCAAAGGGACTCATAACGTACGCTGAAGCTTTCTTT
NA | TRBJ2-1 | NA | TRBV4-1 | CASSQEGDTPSYNEQFF | TGCGCCAGCAGCCAAGAAGGTGACACCCCCTCCTACAATGAGCAGTTCTTC
NA | TRBJ2-5 | NA | TRBV5-6 | CASSNLLGGETQYF | TGTGCCAGCAGCAATCTCTTGGGAGGAGAGACCCAGTACTTC
NA | TRBJ2-1 | NA | TRBV5-4 | CASSLGSGAIEFF | TGTGCCAGCAGCTTGGGCTCAGGGGCTATCGAGTTCTTC